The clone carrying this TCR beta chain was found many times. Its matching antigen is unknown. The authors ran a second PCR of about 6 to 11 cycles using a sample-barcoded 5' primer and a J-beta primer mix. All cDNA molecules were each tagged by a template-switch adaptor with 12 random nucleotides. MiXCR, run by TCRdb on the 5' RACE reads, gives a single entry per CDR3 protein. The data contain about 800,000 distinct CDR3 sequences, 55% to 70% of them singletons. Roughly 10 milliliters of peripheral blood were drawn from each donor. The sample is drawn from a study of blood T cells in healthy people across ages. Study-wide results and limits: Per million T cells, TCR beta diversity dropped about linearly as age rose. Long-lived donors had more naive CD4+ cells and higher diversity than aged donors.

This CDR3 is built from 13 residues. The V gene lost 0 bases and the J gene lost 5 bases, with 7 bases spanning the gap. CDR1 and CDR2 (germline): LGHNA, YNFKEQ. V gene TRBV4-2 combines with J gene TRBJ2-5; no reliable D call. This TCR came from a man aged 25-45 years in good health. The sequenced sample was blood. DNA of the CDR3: TGTGCCAGCAGCCAAGATGTGGGGGAGACCCAGTACTTC. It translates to CASSQDVGETQYF.